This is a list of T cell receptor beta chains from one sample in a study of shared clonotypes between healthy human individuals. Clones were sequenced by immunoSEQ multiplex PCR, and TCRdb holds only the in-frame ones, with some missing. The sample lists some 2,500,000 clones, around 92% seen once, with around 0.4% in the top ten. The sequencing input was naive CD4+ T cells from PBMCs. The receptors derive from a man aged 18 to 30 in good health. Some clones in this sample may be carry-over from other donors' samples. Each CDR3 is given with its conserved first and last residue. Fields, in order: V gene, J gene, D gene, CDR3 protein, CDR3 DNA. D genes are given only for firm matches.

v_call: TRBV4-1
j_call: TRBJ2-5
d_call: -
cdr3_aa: CASSQVSGPETQYF
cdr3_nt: TGCGCCAGCAGCCAAGTCAGCGGACCAGAGACCCAGTACTTC

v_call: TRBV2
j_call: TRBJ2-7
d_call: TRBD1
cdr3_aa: CASIGTGRANEQYF
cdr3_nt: TGTGCCAGCATCGGGACAGGGAGGGCCAACGAGCAGTACTTC

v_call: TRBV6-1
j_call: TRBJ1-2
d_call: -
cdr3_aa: CASSEGPQYYGYTF
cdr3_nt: TGTGCCAGCAGTGAAGGCCCACAATACTATGGCTACACCTTC

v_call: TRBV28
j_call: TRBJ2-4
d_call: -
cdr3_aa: CASSLNGGANIQYF
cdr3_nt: TGTGCCAGCAGTTTAAATGGCGGGGCAAACATTCAGTACTTC

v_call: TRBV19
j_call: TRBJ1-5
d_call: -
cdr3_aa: CASSIPGVRQPQHF
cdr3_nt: TGTGCCAGTAGTATACCAGGGGTTCGTCAGCCCCAGCATTTT

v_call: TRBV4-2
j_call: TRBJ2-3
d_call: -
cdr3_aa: CASSQRLGGLWATQYF
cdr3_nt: TGTGCCAGCAGCCAGCGCCTGGGGGGGCTTTGGGCTACGCAGTATTTT

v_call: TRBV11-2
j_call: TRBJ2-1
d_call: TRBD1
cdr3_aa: CASRGGQGAYNEQFF
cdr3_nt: TGTGCCAGCAGAGGGGGACAGGGTGCGTACAATGAGCAGTTCTTC

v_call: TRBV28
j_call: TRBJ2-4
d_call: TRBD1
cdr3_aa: CASIGTGVAKNIQYF
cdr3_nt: TGTGCCAGCATCGGGACAGGGGTAGCCAAAAACATTCAGTACTTC

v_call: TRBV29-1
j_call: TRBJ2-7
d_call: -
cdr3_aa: CSVVRGEVPSYEQYF
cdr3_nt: TGCAGCGTTGTCAGGGGGGAAGTCCCCAGTTACGAGCAGTACTTC

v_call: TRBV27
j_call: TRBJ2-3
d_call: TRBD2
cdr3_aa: CASSLSPGRLAGHTDTQYF
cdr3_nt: TGTGCCAGCAGTTTGAGCCCAGGGAGACTAGCGGGACACACAGATACGCAGTATTTT

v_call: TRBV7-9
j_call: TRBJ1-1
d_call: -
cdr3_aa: CASSLLPNTEAFF
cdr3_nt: TGTGCCAGCAGCTTATTACCGAACACTGAAGCTTTCTTT

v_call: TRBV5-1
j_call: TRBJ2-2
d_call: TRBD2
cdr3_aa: CASSLALAGNTGELFF
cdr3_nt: TGCGCCAGCAGCTTGGCCCTAGCGGGAAACACCGGGGAGCTGTTTTTT

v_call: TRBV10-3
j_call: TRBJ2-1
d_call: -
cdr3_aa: CAISESEVDFTDNEQFF
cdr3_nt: TGTGCCATCAGTGAGTCCGAAGTTGATTTTACGGACAATGAGCAGTTCTTC

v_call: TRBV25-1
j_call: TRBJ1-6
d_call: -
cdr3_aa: CASSAPAYNSPLHF
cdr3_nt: TGTGCCAGCAGTGCACCCGCCTATAATTCACCCCTCCACTTT

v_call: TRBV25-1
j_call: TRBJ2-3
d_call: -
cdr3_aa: CASSEFVGWPDTQYF
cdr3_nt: TGTGCCAGCAGTGAATTTGTAGGGTGGCCAGATACGCAGTATTTT

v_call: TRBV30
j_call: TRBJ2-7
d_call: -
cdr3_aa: CAWSVGVYEQYF
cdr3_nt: TGTGCCTGGAGTGTGGGGGTCTACGAGCAGTACTTC

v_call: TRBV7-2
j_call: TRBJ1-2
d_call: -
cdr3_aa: CASSLGRTGGYTF
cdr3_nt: TGTGCCAGCAGCTTAGGCCGAACGGGGGGCTACACCTTC